The 3 T cell receptor beta chains in this list originate from one sample, sequenced in a study of blood T cell repertoires in COVID-19. Some clones are missing from TCRdb's copy, which holds only in-frame ones; the method was immunoSEQ multiplex PCR. Of roughly 250,000 clones in the sample, 88% were seen once. Material: peripheral blood. These receptors were collected from a woman aged 25 to 39 with acute or convalescent COVID-19.

The rearrangement uses TRBV6-2 or TRBV6-3 and TRBJ1-6; 7 bases fit TRBD1. The CDR3 is made up of 15 amino acids. In germline, CDR1 is MNHEY, CDR2 SVGEGT. V gave up 5 bases and J gave up 4 bases; unmatched junction bases: 5. In DNA form, the CDR3 reads TGTGCCAGCAGTGTCGGACAGGCGTATAATTCACCCCTCCACTTT. It specifies CASSVGQAYNSPLHF.

V is TRBV18 and J is TRBJ2-7, with 12 bases aligning to TRBD1. After removal of 5 bases from V and 4 bases from J, the junction contained 15 bases not matched to a gene. This CDR3 contains 18 residues. The germline V gene has CDR1 KGHSH and CDR2 LQKENI. This chain's CDR3 is CASSAGTGGKFGIYEQYF. CDR3 DNA sequence: TGTGCCAGCTCAGCGGGGACAGGGGGCAAATTCGGGATTTACGAGCAGTACTTC.

V usage is TRBV6-5 and J usage is TRBJ2-7, with a weak D call TRBD1 (7 bases). Germline CDR1 is MNHEY and CDR2 is SVGAGI. The CDR3 extends over 13 amino acids. Trimming pared 8 bases from V and 1 base from J, leaving 12 bases between. CDR3 sequence: CASWRGQSYEQYF. In DNA, the CDR3 is TGTGCCAGCTGGAGGGGACAGTCCTACGAGCAGTACTTC.